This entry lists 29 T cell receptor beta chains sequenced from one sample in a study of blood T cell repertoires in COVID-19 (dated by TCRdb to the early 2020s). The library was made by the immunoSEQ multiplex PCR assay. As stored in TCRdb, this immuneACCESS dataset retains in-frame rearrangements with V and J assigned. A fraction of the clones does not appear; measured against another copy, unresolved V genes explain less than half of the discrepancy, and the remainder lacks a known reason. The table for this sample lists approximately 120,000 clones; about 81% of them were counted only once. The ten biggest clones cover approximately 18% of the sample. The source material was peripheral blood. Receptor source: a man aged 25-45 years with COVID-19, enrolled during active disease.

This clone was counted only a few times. In DNA form, the CDR3 reads TGTGCCAGCAGCTTAGTCTCATTGGGCACAGGGACCTCGGGCTACACCTTC. Its translation is CASSLVSLGTGTSGYTF. The rearrangement links TRBV7-9 to TRBJ1-2; TRBD1 is a possible D gene (6 bases). V was trimmed by 1 base and J by 8 bases, leaving 23 bases between them. The germline V gene encodes CDR1 SEHNR and CDR2 FQNEAQ (reference sequence). The CDR3 covers 17 residues.

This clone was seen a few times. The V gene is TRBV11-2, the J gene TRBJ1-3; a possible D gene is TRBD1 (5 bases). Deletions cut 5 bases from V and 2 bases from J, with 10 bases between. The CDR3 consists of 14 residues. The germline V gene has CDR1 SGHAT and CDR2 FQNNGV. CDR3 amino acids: CASSLAGPGNTIYF. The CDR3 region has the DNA TGTGCCAGCAGCCTAGCAGGGCCTGGAAACACCATATATTTT.

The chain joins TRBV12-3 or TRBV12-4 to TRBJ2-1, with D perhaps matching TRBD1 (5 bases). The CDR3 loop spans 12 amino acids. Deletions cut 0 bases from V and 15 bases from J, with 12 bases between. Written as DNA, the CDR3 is TGTGCCAGCAGTTTAGCTTCGTCAGGGTGGTTCTTC. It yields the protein CASSLASSGWFF.

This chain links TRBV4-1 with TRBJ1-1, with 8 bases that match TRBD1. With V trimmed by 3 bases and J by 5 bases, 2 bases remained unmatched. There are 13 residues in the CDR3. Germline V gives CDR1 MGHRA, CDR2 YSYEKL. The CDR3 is CASSQRDRTEAFF. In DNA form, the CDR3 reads TGCGCCAGCAGCCAGCGGGACAGGACTGAAGCTTTCTTT.

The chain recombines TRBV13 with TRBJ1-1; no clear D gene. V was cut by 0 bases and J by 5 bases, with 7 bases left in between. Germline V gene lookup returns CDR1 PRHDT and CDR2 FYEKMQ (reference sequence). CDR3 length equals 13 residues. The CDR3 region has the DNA TGTGCCAGCAGCTTAGGACGGGGAACTGAAGCTTTCTTT. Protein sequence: CASSLGRGTEAFF.

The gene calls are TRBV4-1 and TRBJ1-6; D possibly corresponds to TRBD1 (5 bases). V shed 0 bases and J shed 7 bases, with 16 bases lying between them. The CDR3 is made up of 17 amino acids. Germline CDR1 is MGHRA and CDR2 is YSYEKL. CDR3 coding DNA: TGCGCCAGCAGCCAAGAAGGGGTAAGGAAGTTAAATTCACCCCTCCACTTT. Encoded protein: CASSQEGVRKLNSPLHF.

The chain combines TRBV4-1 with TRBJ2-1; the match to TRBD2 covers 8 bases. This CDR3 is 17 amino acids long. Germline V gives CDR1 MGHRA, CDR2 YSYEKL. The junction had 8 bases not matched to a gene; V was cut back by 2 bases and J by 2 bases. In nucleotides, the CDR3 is TGCGCCAGCAGCCAACGGATGACTAGCGCCGCCTACAATGAGCAGTTCTTC. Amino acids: CASSQRMTSAAYNEQFF.

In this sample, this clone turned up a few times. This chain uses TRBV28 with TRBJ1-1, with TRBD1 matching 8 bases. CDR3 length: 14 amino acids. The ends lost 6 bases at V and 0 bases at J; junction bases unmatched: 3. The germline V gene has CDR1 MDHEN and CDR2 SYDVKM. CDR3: CASRTGDLNTEAFF. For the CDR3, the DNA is TGTGCCAGCAGGACAGGGGACCTGAACACTGAAGCTTTCTTT.

CDR3 sequence reads: CASSPQPGLTYEQYF. As DNA, the CDR3 is TGTGCCAGCAGCCCCCAGCCGGGATTAACCTACGAGCAGTACTTC. The rearrangement joins TRBV6-6 to TRBJ2-7; possible D gene TRBD2, 5 bases. The germline V gene has CDR1 MNHNY and CDR2 SVGAGI (reference sequence). The CDR3 runs to 15 residues. The V end lost 6 bases, the J end lost 2 bases, and 17 bases lay between the germline ends.

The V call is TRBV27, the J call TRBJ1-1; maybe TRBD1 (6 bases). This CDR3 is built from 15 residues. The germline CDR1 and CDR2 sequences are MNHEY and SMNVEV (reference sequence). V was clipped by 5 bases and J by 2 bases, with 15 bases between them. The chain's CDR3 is CASSLAGTINTEAFF. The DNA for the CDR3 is TGTGCCAGCAGTCTAGCCGGGACAATTAACACTGAAGCTTTCTTT.

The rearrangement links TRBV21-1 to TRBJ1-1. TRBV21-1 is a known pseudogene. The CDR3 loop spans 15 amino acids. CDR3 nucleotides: TGTGCCAGCAGCCTGGGGGGGAGGGGGAACACTGAAGCTTTCTTT. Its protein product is CASSLGGRGNTEAFF.

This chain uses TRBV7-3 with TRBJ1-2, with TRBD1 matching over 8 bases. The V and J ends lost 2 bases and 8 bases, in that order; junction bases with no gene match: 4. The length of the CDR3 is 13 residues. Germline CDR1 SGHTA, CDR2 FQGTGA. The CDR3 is CASSLQGAEGYTF. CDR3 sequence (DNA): TGTGCCAGCAGCTTACAGGGGGCGGAAGGCTACACCTTC.

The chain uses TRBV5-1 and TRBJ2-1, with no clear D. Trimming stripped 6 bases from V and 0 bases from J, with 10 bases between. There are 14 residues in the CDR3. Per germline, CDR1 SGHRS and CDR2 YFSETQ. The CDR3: CASNVYSSYNEQFF. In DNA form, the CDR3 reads TGCGCCAGCAATGTTTACAGCTCCTACAATGAGCAGTTCTTC.

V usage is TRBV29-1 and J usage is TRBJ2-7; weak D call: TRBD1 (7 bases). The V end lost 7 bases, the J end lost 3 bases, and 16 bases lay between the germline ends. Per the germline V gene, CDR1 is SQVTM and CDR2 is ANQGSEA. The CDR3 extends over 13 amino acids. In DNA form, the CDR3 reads TGCAGCGGCAGTGCGGGACAGAGCTACGAGCAGTACTTC. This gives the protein CSGSAGQSYEQYF.

The CDR3 nucleotides read TGTGCCAGCAGTTCGGGACAGGGAGGAGGCTACACCTTC. It is translated as CASSSGQGGGYTF. The chain joins TRBV27 to TRBJ1-2, with 9 positions matching TRBD1. The CDR3 is 13 amino acids. Germline V lookup: CDR1 MNHEY, CDR2 SMNVEV (reference sequence). J gave up 8 bases and V 4 bases, and 5 bases lay outside the gene matches.

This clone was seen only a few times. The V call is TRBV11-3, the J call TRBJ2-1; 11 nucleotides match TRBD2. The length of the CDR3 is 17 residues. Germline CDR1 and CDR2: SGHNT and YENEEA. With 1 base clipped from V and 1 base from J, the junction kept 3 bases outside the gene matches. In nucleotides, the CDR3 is TGTGCCAGCAGCTTAGGTAGCGGGGGGGTTTCCTACAATGAGCAGTTCTTC. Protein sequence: CASSLGSGGVSYNEQFF.

The CDR3 nucleotides are TGTGCCAGCTCACCCAACTTCTTACAGGAGTATGGCTACACCTTC. This sequence encodes CASSPNFLQEYGYTF. The chain recombines TRBV18 with TRBJ1-2, with D maybe TRBD1 (5 bases). Trimming removed 3 bases from V and 5 bases from J, with 16 bases in between. The CDR3 sequence is 15 residues long. From germline, CDR1 is KGHSH and CDR2 LQKENI.

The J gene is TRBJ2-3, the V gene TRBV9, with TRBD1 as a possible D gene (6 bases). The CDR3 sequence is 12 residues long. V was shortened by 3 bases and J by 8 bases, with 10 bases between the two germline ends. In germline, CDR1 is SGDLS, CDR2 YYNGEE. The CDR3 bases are TGTGCCAGCAGCGAAGGGGGAACTACGCAGTATTTT. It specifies CASSEGGTTQYF.

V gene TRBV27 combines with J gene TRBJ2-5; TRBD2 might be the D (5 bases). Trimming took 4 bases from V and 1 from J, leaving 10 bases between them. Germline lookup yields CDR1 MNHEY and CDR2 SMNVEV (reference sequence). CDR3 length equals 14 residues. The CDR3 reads CASSSAEVQETQYF. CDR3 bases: TGTGCCAGCAGTTCAGCGGAAGTCCAAGAGACCCAGTACTTC.

This CDR3 is CASSLWVGGTEAFF. CDR3 bases: TGTGCCAGCAGTTTGTGGGTCGGGGGGACTGAAGCTTTCTTT. V is TRBV7-2 and J is TRBJ1-1, with a possible D match to TRBD1 (5 bases). This CDR3 is built from 14 residues. Trimming stripped 6 bases from V and 5 bases from J, with 16 bases between. Germline lookup yields CDR1 SGHTA and CDR2 FQGNSA.

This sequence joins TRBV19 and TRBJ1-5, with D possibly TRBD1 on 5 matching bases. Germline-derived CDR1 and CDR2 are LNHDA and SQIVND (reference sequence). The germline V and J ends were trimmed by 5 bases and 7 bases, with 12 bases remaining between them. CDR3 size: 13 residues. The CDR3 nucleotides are TGTGCCAGTAGTGCAGGGATCAGGCAGCCCCAGCATTTT. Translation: CASSAGIRQPQHF.

CDR3 protein: CASSQGDRGEAFF. Written as DNA, the CDR3 is TGTGCCAGCAGCCAAGGGGACAGGGGAGAAGCTTTCTTT. The chain employs TRBV3-1 (or the pseudogene TRBV3-2) and TRBJ1-1; 10 positions match TRBD1. The trim removed 1 base at V and 8 bases at J, leaving 1 base unmatched. There are 13 residues in the CDR3. The germline CDR1 and CDR2 sequences are LGHDT and YNNKEL (reference sequence).

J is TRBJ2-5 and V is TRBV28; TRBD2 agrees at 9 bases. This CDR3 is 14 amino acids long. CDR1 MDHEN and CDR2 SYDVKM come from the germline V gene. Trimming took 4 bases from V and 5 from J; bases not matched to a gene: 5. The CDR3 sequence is CASSSLAGDETQYF. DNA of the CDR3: TGTGCCAGCAGTTCCTTAGCGGGAGATGAGACCCAGTACTTC. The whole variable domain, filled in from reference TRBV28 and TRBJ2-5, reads DVKVTQSSRYLVKRTGEKVFLECVQDMDHENMFWYRQDPGLGLRLIYFSYDVKMKEKGDIPEGYSVSREKKERFSLILESASTNQTSMYLCASSSLAGDETQYFGPGTRLLVL.

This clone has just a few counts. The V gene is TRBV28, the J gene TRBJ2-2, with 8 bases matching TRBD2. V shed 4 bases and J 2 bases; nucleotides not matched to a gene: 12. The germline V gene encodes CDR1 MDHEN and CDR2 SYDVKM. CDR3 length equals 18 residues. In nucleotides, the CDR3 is TGTGCCAGCAGTTCCCTTCTGGAAAGCGGGAGTAACACCGGGGAGCTGTTTTTT. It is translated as CASSSLLESGSNTGELFF.

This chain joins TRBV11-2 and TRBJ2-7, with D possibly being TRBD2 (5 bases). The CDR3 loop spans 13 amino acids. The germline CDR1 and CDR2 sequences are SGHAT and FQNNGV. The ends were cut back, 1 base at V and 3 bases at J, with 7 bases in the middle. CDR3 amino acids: CASSLAGFYEQYF. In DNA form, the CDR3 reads TGTGCCAGCAGCTTAGCGGGGTTCTACGAGCAGTACTTC.

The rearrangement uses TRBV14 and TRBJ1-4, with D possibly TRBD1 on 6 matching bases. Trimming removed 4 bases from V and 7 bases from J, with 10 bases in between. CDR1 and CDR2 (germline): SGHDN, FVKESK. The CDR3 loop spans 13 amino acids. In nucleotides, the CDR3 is TGTGCCAGCAGCCCCCGACAGGCTGAAAAACTGTTTTTT. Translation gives CASSPRQAEKLFF.

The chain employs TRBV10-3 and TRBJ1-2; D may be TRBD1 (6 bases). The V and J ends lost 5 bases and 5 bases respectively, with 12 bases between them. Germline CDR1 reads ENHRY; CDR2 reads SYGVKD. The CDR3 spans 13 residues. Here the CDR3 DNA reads TGTGCCATCAGTAGGGGGTCAGAGTATGGCTACACCTTC. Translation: CAISRGSEYGYTF.

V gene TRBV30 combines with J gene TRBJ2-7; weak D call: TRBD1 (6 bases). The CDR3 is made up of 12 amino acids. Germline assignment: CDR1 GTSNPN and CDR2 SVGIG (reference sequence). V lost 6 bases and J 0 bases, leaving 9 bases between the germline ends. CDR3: CACRRGSYEQYF. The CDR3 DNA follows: TGTGCCTGCCGCAGGGGCTCCTACGAGCAGTACTTC.

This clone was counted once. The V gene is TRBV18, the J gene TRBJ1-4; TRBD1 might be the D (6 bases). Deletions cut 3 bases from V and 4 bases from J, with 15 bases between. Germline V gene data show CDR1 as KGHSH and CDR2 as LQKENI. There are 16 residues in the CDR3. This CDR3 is CASSPNRAGDNEKLFF. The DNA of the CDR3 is TGTGCCAGCTCACCCAACAGAGCAGGGGATAATGAAAAACTGTTTTTT.